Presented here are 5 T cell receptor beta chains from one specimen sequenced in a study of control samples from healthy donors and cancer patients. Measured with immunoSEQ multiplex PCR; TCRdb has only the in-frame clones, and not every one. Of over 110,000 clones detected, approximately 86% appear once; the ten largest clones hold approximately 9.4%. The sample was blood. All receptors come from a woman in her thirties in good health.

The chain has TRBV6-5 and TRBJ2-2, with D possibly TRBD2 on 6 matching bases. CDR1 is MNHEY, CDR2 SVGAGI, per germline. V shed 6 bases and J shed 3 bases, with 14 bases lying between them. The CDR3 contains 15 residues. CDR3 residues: CASRVPGLDTGELFF. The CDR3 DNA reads TGTGCCAGCAGAGTTCCGGGACTCGACACCGGGGAGCTGTTTTTT.

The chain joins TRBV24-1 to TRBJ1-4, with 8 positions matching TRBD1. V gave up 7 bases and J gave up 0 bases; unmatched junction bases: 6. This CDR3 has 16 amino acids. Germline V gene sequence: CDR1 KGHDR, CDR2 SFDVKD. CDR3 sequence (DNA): TGTGCCACCAGCGCTGGACAGGGCGCAACTAATGAAAAACTGTTTTTT. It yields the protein CATSAGQGATNEKLFF.

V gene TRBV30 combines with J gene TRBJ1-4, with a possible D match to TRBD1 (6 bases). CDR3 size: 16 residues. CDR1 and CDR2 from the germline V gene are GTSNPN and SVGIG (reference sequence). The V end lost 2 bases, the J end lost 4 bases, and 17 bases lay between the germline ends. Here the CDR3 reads CAWSPLPQGYNEKLFF. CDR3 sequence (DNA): TGTGCCTGGAGTCCCCTCCCACAGGGCTATAATGAAAAACTGTTTTTT.

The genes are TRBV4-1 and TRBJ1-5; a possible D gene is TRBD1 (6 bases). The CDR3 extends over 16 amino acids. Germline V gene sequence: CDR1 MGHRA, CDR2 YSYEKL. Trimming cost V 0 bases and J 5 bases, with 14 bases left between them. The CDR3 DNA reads TGCGCCAGCAGCCAAGACCCGGACAGTTATTATCAGCCCCAGCATTTT. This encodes CASSQDPDSYYQPQHF.

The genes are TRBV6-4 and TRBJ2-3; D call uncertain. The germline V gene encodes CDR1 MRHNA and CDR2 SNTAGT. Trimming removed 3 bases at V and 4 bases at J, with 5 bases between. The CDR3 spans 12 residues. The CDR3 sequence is CASSEVPDTQYF. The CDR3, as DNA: TGTGCCAGCAGTGAAGTCCCAGATACGCAGTATTTT.